The 10 T cell receptor beta chains given below trace back to one sample, sequenced in a study of shared clonotypes between healthy human individuals. Clones were sequenced by immunoSEQ multiplex PCR, and TCRdb holds only the in-frame ones, with some missing. Counted here are 400,000 to 500,000 clones, about three quarters occurring once; the ten biggest clones make up 10% to 15%. Sequencing was performed on PBMCs. These receptors were obtained from a woman in her thirties or forties in good health. Some clones in this sample may be carry-over from other donors' samples.

This chain connects TRBV11-2 to TRBJ2-1; D is uncertain. Germline V gene lookup returns CDR1 SGHAT and CDR2 FQNNGV. With 1 base removed from V and 5 bases from J, the gap between germline ends came to 3 bases. This CDR3 has 12 residues. The CDR3 DNA follows: TGTGCCAGCAGCTTAGCCAACAATGAGCAGTTCTTC. Residues: CASSLANNEQFF.

The table lists this clone with a few counts. The chain couples TRBV28 to TRBJ2-5, with unresolved D. Per germline, CDR1 MDHEN and CDR2 SYDVKM. The CDR3 is 11 amino acids. V lost 6 bases and J 5 bases, leaving 7 bases between the germline ends. The chain's CDR3 is CASRDGETQYF. In nucleotides, the CDR3 is TGTGCCAGCAGAGATGGGGAGACCCAGTACTTC.

This clone was detected only once. The V gene is TRBV7-2, the J gene TRBJ1-5; the D is unclear. This CDR3 has 14 residues. Per the germline V gene, CDR1 is SGHTA and CDR2 is FQGNSA. V lost 1 base and J 4 bases, leaving 8 bases between the germline ends. The CDR3 DNA is TGTGCCAGCAGCTTAGTTCCCATTAATCAGCCCCAGCATTTT. Translating it yields CASSLVPINQPQHF.

The chain combines TRBV6-5 with TRBJ1-4, with no clear D. V dropped 2 bases and J dropped 5 bases, with 6 bases sitting between them. The CDR3 extends over 13 amino acids. Looked up from germline, CDR1 is MNHEY and CDR2 is SVGAGI. The CDR3 bases are TGTGCCAGCAGTTACGGGATGAATGAAAAACTGTTTTTT. Translating it yields CASSYGMNEKLFF.

In this sample, this clone turned up a few times. J is TRBJ1-1 and V is TRBV19; D call uncertain. Trimming pared 10 bases from V and 2 bases from J, leaving 14 bases between. The CDR3 has 13 amino acids. CDR1 is LNHDA, CDR2 SQIVND, per germline (reference sequence). CDR3 region: CATSAGTNTEAFF. The CDR3 nucleotides read TGTGCCACCAGCGCGGGTACCAACACTGAAGCTTTCTTT.

As for this clone: Other DNA sequences in the sample encode the same CDR3. CDR3 amino acids: CASSQLQGSNQPQHF. The DNA of the CDR3 is TGTGCCAGCAGCCAGCTTCAGGGTAGCAATCAGCCCCAGCATTTT. This chain links TRBV4-2 with TRBJ1-5; D perhaps matches TRBD1 (5 bases). Germline CDR1 reads LGHNA; CDR2 reads YNFKEQ. The CDR3 sequence is 15 residues long. V lost 3 bases and J lost 0, with 9 bases in between.

J is TRBJ1-6 and V is TRBV18, with a possible D match to TRBD1 (6 bases). Trimming removed 2 bases from V and 6 bases from J, with 17 bases in between. The CDR3 runs to 17 residues. Germline V gene sequence: CDR1 KGHSH, CDR2 LQKENI. The CDR3 DNA is TGTGCCAGCTCACCAGCGACGGGGGGCTGGGGTAATTCACCCCTCCACTTT. Translating gives CASSPATGGWGNSPLHF. Complete variable domain (other parts from reference TRBV18 and TRBJ1-6): NAGVMQNPRHLVRRRGQEARLRCSPMKGHSHVYWYRQLPEEGLKFMVYLQKENIIDESGMPKERFSAEFPKEGPSILRIQQVVRGDSAAYFCASSPATGGWGNSPLHFGNGTRLTVT.

V usage is TRBV4-1 and J usage is TRBJ1-5, with D possibly matching TRBD1 (5 bases). The CDR3 loop spans 16 amino acids. Trimming took 0 bases from V and 2 from J, leaving 11 bases between them. Germline CDR1 and CDR2: MGHRA and YSYEKL. CDR3: CASSQDGGIGNQPQHF. The CDR3 nucleotides are TGCGCCAGCAGCCAAGACGGGGGTATAGGCAATCAGCCCCAGCATTTT.

This clone came up a few times. The chain combines TRBV7-9 with TRBJ2-1; TRBD2 might be the D (5 bases). Germline CDR1 and CDR2: SEHNR and FQNEAQ (reference sequence). With 6 bases removed from V and 9 bases from J, the gap between germline ends came to 15 bases. There are 13 residues in the CDR3. The CDR3 DNA reads TGTGCCAGCAGGAGCCCCCCAGCGGCTGAGCAGTTCTTC. Translating gives CASRSPPAAEQFF. Full variable domain (rest looked up from reference TRBV7-9 and TRBJ2-1): DTGVSQNPRHKITKRGQNVTFRCDPISEHNRLYWYRQTLGQGPEFLTYFQNEAQLEKSRLLSDRFSAERPKGSFSTLEIQRTEQGDSAMYLCASRSPPAAEQFFGPGTRLTVL.

The chain is built from TRBV19 and TRBJ2-1; 9 nucleotides align to TRBD2. Germline V gene lookup returns CDR1 LNHDA and CDR2 SQIVND (reference sequence). This CDR3 has 15 residues. With V trimmed by 3 bases and J by 2 bases, 2 bases remained unmatched. This CDR3 is CASSMTSGPYNEQFF. The CDR3 DNA is TGTGCCAGTAGTATGACTAGCGGACCCTACAATGAGCAGTTCTTC.